Here is one TCR beta chain with its context. Relying on iRepertoire HTBI primers and Arm-PCR of CDR3 regions, the team built TCR beta libraries. TCRdb processed the multiplex PCR reads anew with MiXCR; each CDR3 protein has one entry. The table has about 310,000 distinct CDR3 sequences, about 18% seen once. The data were obtained in a study of regulatory T cells in long-lasting Graves disease. Study information: Duration of antithyroid drug therapy among newly diagnosed Graves' patients was under 3 months.

Time point described: newly diagnosed GD, antithyroid drugs for less than 3 months. The TCR library was made from RNA extracted from PBMCs. As a group, patients came from one endocrinology department in Xi'an, China. From each patient, nine milliliters of peripheral blood was drawn and collected into an EDTA anticoagulant tube. This clonotype originated in a female donor with Graves disease. The source was peripheral blood mononuclear cells (PBMCs), collected at new diagnosis, from a patient treated with antithyroid drugs.

CDR3 region: CASSALAGGKVEQFF. In nucleotides, the CDR3 is TGTGCCAGCAGTGCCCTAGCGGGAGGTAAAGTTGAGCAGTTCTTC. This chain links TRBV6-1 with TRBJ2-1, with 11 positions matching TRBD2. This CDR3 is built from 15 residues. V lost 4 bases and J lost 9; bases outside the gene matches: 8. Germline V lookup: CDR1 MNHNS, CDR2 SASEGT.